This is a list of T cell receptor beta chains from one sample in a study of chemoradiotherapy in HPV16-positive cancers. Here immunoSEQ multiplex PCR was the method, and the copy in TCRdb shows in-frame clones only, minus some. Counted here are tens of thousands of clones, roughly 77% occurring once; the ten biggest clones make up roughly 5.1%. Sample: blood, taken from a patient who underwent chemoradiotherapy. The receptor source for this set is a human donor with HPV-associated anogenital cancer. Both conserved end residues are part of each CDR3. A D gene is named only where the DNA matches it firmly. The listing skips clone size in some rows; elsewhere it reads once, few, many or a size class.

-,13,-,TRBV19,TRBJ2-1,TGTGCCAGTACCCCCAAACAGCACAATGAGCAGTTCTTC,CASTPKQHNEQFF
-,13,TRBD2,TRBV5-1,TRBJ2-7,TGCGCCAGCAGCGTCGGGGGGGGATACGAGCAGTACTTC,CASSVGGGYEQYF
few,12,-,TRBV27,TRBJ2-7,TGTGCCAGCAGTCTCGGCGGCTACGAGCAGTACTTC,CASSLGGYEQYF
few,12,-,TRBV2,TRBJ1-2,TGTGCCAGCAGTGTACAGTCCTATGGCTACACCTTC,CASSVQSYGYTF
-,14,-,TRBV2,TRBJ1-1,TGTGCCAGCAAACGGGGGCAATCGAACACTGAAGCTTTCTTT,CASKRGQSNTEAFF
-,15,-,TRBV6-1,TRBJ1-1,TGTGCCAGCAGTGAAGGGGTCAGGTGGAACACTGAAGCTTTCTTT,CASSEGVRWNTEAFF
-,15,TRBD1,TRBV14,TRBJ2-1,TGTGCCAGCAGCCAAACCGCGACAGGGCGGAATGAGCAGTTCTTC,CASSQTATGRNEQFF
few,17,TRBD2,TRBV27,TRBJ2-2,TGTGCCAGCACCCCTTTAGCGGGGGGTGGAAACACCGGGGAGCTGTTTTTT,CASTPLAGGGNTGELFF
-,16,TRBD2,TRBV4-1,TRBJ2-7,TGCGCCAGCAGCCAACTTAGCGGGGGGAACTCCTACGAGCAGTACTTC,CASSQLSGGNSYEQYF
-,15,-,TRBV7-8,TRBJ2-5,TGTGCCAGCAGCTTAGGGGGGATAAGCCAAGAGACCCAGTACTTC,CASSLGGISQETQYF
-,18,TRBD1,TRBV7-8,TRBJ1-5,TGTGCCAGCAGCTTAGAGGTCAGGGGGTGGGATAGCAATCAGCCCCAGCATTTT,CASSLEVRGWDSNQPQHF
-,15,TRBD1,TRBV19,TRBJ1-2,TGTGCCAGTAGTACCCTGGGACAGGGGGCGGGAGGCTACACCTTC,CASSTLGQGAGGYTF
-,16,TRBD1,TRBV5-1,TRBJ1-2,TGCGCCAGCAGCTTGTTGAGGGGGCGGGAAAACTATGGCTACACCTTC,CASSLLRGRENYGYTF
-,14,-,TRBV5-1,TRBJ1-1,TGCGCCAGCAGCTTGGACAGGGTAGACACTGAAGCTTTCTTT,CASSLDRVDTEAFF
-,11,-,TRBV14,TRBJ2-5,TGTGCCAGCAGTAGTCAAGAGACCCAGTACTTC,CASSSQETQYF
-,15,-,TRBV6-5,TRBJ1-1,TGTGCCAGCATCAACGGGGGGGCTCGGAACACTGAAGCTTTCTTT,CASINGGARNTEAFF
-,13,-,TRBV30,TRBJ2-1,TGTGCCTGGAGTGTAAGGCACTACAATGAGCAGTTCTTC,CAWSVRHYNEQFF
-,12,TRBD1,TRBV4-1,TRBJ1-1,TGCGCCAGCAGCCAATCGACAGGGAACGCTTTCTTT,CASSQSTGNAFF
-,15,TRBD1,TRBV4-3,TRBJ1-4,TGCGCCAGCAGCCAGGGGACAGGGGGAGTAGGAAAACTGTTTTTT,CASSQGTGGVGKLFF
-,16,-,TRBV5-4,TRBJ2-2,TGTGCCAGCAGCTTGTCTCGGGCGGTTAGTTCCGGGGAGCTGTTTTTT,CASSLSRAVSSGELFF
once,15,-,TRBV25-1,TRBJ2-2,TGTGCCAGCAGTACGTGGGACAAATCCACCGGGGAGCTGTTTTTT,CASSTWDKSTGELFF
few,13,TRBD2,TRBV5-4,TRBJ2-1,TGTGCCAGCAGCACCTCTAGCGGGGGGGCGCAGTTCTTC,CASSTSSGGAQFF
-,13,-,TRBV5-1,TRBJ1-4,TGCGCCAGCAGCATTCAACAGGGCGGTTTGCTGTTTTTT,CASSIQQGGLLFF
-,15,-,TRBV4-3,TRBJ1-5,TGCGCCAGCAGCCAAGATAACGGGCAGAATCAGCCCCAGCATTTT,CASSQDNGQNQPQHF
few,15,TRBD1,TRBV5-1,TRBJ1-6,TGCGCCAGCAGCTTAGAGACAGGGAAGATTTCACCCCTCCACTTT,CASSLETGKISPLHF
-,16,TRBD2,TRBV7-8,TRBJ2-1,TGTGCCAGCAGAGACGAGCGGGGGGTGGTCGGGAATGAGCAGTTCTTC,CASRDERGVVGNEQFF
-,14,-,TRBV4-1,TRBJ1-2,TGCGCCAGCAGCCAAGTCCACGGAAACTATGGCTACACCTTC,CASSQVHGNYGYTF
-,16,TRBD2,TRBV5-4,TRBJ2-3,TGTGCCAGCAGCTTGGTTGCGGGGGGGCGCACAGATACGCAGTATTTT,CASSLVAGGRTDTQYF
-,13,-,TRBV10-2,TRBJ2-7,TGCGCCAGCAGTGAAAGGGTCCTCTACGAGCAGTACTTC,CASSERVLYEQYF
-,15,-,TRBV19,TRBJ2-7,TGTGCCAGTAGTATAGCGGGCAGAATCTCCTACGAGCAGTACTTC,CASSIAGRISYEQYF
-,15,-,TRBV21-1,TRBJ1-3,TGTGCCAGCAGCAAAGGCCGGGGCGGAGGTGACACCATATATTTT,CASSKGRGGGDTIYF
few,14,-,TRBV7-2,TRBJ1-1,TGTGCCAGCAGCACGAGGGGGGGTTACACTGAAGCTTTCTTT,CASSTRGGYTEAFF
few,15,-,TRBV7-9,TRBJ1-1,TGTGCCAGCAGCTACGTAACAGGGATAGTCCCTGAAGCTTTCTTT,CASSYVTGIVPEAFF
-,14,TRBD1,TRBV19,TRBJ2-7,TGTGCCAGTAGTCTTGGACAGGGGGACTACGAGCAGTACTTC,CASSLGQGDYEQYF
-,15,TRBD1,TRBV11-2,TRBJ2-1,TGTGCCAGCAGCCAACGTCAGGGGGCCTACAATGAGCAGTTCTTC,CASSQRQGAYNEQFF
-,18,TRBD2,TRBV5-8,TRBJ2-3,TGTGCCAGCAGCTTGGGGGGAACTAGCGGGGGGAATACTGATACGCAGTATTTT,CASSLGGTSGGNTDTQYF
-,15,TRBD2,TRBV19,TRBJ2-7,TGTGCCAGTAGCCGCGGGCGCGGGGGTGTGGGTGAGCAGTACTTC,CASSRGRGGVGEQYF
-,16,-,TRBV5-1,TRBJ1-4,TGCGCCAGCAGCTTGAGGAGGGGGGCGACTAATGAAAAACTGTTTTTT,CASSLRRGATNEKLFF
-,13,-,TRBV5-1,TRBJ1-4,TGCGCCAGCAGCTTGGCAGGGGCTGAAAAACTGTTTTTT,CASSLAGAEKLFF
-,17,TRBD2,TRBV2,TRBJ2-5,TGTGCCAGCAGCGCAGGGACTAGCAATTTACTGGGGGAGACCCAGTACTTC,CASSAGTSNLLGETQYF
-,13,-,TRBV9,TRBJ2-3,TGTGCCAGCAATAGGGCGCCCACAGATACGCAGTATTTT,CASNRAPTDTQYF
-,15,TRBD1,TRBV7-9,TRBJ2-7,TGTGCCAGCAGCTTCCCACAGGGGATCGCCTACGAGCAGTACTTC,CASSFPQGIAYEQYF
-,12,-,TRBV5-6,TRBJ1-2,TGTGCCAGCAGTACAGGGACCTATGGCTACACCTTC,CASSTGTYGYTF
-,14,-,TRBV18,TRBJ2-1,TGTGCCAGCTCACCATCGGGGGTCTACAATGAGCAGTTCTTC,CASSPSGVYNEQFF
-,15,-,TRBV9,TRBJ2-2,TGTGCCAGCAGCGTAGTCGCAGTGAACACCGGGGAGCTGTTTTTT,CASSVVAVNTGELFF
-,13,-,TRBV7-9,TRBJ1-1,TGTGCCAGCAGCCCTCGACAGGCCGGTGAAGCTTTCTTT,CASSPRQAGEAFF
-,16,TRBD1,TRBV2,TRBJ1-6,TGTGCCAGCAGTCAGAGACCGGGACAGGGCAATTCACCCCTCCACTTT,CASSQRPGQGNSPLHF
-,16,-,TRBV7-3,TRBJ1-1,TGTGCCAGCAGCCCATCTGTGGGACATTCGAACACTGAAGCTTTCTTT,CASSPSVGHSNTEAFF
-,15,-,TRBV2,TRBJ2-5,TGTGCCAGCAGTGGGGGCCCGAACTGGGGGGAGACCCAGTACTTC,CASSGGPNWGETQYF
-,13,TRBD1,TRBV15,TRBJ2-1,TGTGCCACCAGCACGCCTGACAGGGGTGAGCAGTTCTTC,CATSTPDRGEQFF
-,16,-,TRBV10-3,TRBJ2-1,TGTGCCATCAGTGATATCAGGGGGGGCGTCATCGGTGAGCAGTTCTTC,CAISDIRGGVIGEQFF
-,14,TRBD1,TRBV6-1,TRBJ1-5,TGTGCCAGCAGGGGGACAGGAAACAATCAGCCCCAGCATTTT,CASRGTGNNQPQHF
-,14,TRBD1,TRBV5-1,TRBJ1-1,TGCGCCAGCAGCTCAGACAGGGGGCAGACTGAAGCTTTCTTT,CASSSDRGQTEAFF
-,15,-,TRBV6-1,TRBJ2-5,TGTGCCAGCAGTGAAGCAGGAGGGTTTCAAGAGACCCAGTACTTC,CASSEAGGFQETQYF
-,14,-,TRBV7-2,TRBJ2-7,TGTGCCAGCAGCTTATGGCAGCGCTCCTACGAGCAGTACTTC,CASSLWQRSYEQYF
-,14,TRBD2,TRBV6-5,TRBJ2-7,TGTGCCAGCAGTTCCGGACTAGCGGGGTACGAGCAGTACTTC,CASSSGLAGYEQYF
-,15,TRBD2,TRBV6-5,TRBJ2-1,TGTGCCAGCATGCAACGGGCGGGGGGGCCCTATGAGCAGTTCTTC,CASMQRAGGPYEQFF
-,13,TRBD1,TRBV29-1,TRBJ1-1,TGCAGCGTAGAGGGACAGCCCAACACTGAAGCTTTCTTT,CSVEGQPNTEAFF
-,16,TRBD1,TRBV19,TRBJ1-5,TGTGCCAGTTTGGCCGTGACAGGGACTAGCAATCAGCCCCAGCATTTT,CASLAVTGTSNQPQHF